These T cell receptor beta chains were read from a single sample in a study of cytomegalovirus exposure and HLA in healthy donors. TCRdb keeps only in-frame clones here, not all; method: immunoSEQ multiplex PCR. The sample carries 150,000 to 200,000 clones, 76% recorded once. The source material was PBMCs. Receptors originate from a female donor in good health and CMV-seronegative. Each CDR3 is given with its conserved first and last residue. D genes are given only for firm matches. Clone size is stated in some rows and not others, as once, few, many or a class when expanded.

v_call	clone_size	j_call	d_call	cdr3_nt	cdr3_aa
TRBV29-1	few	TRBJ2-7	TRBD2	TGCAGCGGGCGTAGCGGGGGCGCATCCTACGAGCAGTACTTC	CSGRSGGASYEQYF
TRBV6-6	.	TRBJ2-7	TRBD2	TGTGCCAGCAGGACTAGCGGGGGAAGCTCCTACGAGCAGTACTTC	CASRTSGGSSYEQYF
TRBV5-6	.	TRBJ2-3	TRBD1	TGTGCCAGCAGCTCGACAGGGTGGAGCACAGATACGCAGTATTTT	CASSSTGWSTDTQYF
TRBV6-5	.	TRBJ2-7	.	TGTGCCAGCAGTTACCTTCGGAGCTCCTACGAGCAGTACTTC	CASSYLRSSYEQYF
TRBV6-5	.	TRBJ2-2	.	TGTGCCAGCAGGCGGCAGGGATTGACCGGGGAGCTGTTTTTT	CASRRQGLTGELFF
TRBV28	.	TRBJ2-2	.	TGTGCCAGCAGTTTATCAGGGCCGGGGGAGCTGTTTTTT	CASSLSGPGELFF
TRBV5-4	once	TRBJ1-2	.	TGTACCAGCAGCTTAAAGGCGATGGAGAATGGCTACACCTTC	CTSSLKAMENGYTF
TRBV6-4	.	TRBJ2-5	TRBD2	TGTGCCAGCACCGACGGGGGAGGGTTGAAGACCCAGTACTTC	CASTDGGGLKTQYF
TRBV7-9	.	TRBJ1-2	TRBD1	TGTGCCAGCAGCCACCCGGGACAGAACTATGGCTACACCTTC	CASSHPGQNYGYTF
TRBV4-2	.	TRBJ2-3	TRBD2	TGTGCCAGCACCGTTACTAGCGGGATCACAGATACGCAGTATTTT	CASTVTSGITDTQYF
TRBV27	.	TRBJ1-5	.	TGTGCCAGCAGCAGGGTTAGCAATCAGCCCCAGCATTTT	CASSRVSNQPQHF
TRBV30	once	TRBJ2-2	.	TGTGCCTGGAACCCAGGGGACACCGGGGAGCTGTTTTTT	CAWNPGDTGELFF
TRBV28	few	TRBJ1-2	.	TGTGCCAGCAGTCGGCCGGGAATGAACTATGGCTACACCTTC	CASSRPGMNYGYTF
TRBV7-2	.	TRBJ2-3	TRBD2	TGTGCCAGCAGCTTAGCGCGGTTTCAGCGGGGGGAGGGCACAGATACGCAGTATTTT	CASSLARFQRGEGTDTQYF
TRBV15	.	TRBJ1-4	.	TGTGCCACCAGCTCAAGCAGGGTGTCTAATGAAAAACTGTTTTTT	CATSSSRVSNEKLFF
TRBV7-2	.	TRBJ1-1	.	TGTGCCAGCAGCCCCAGGGACACTGAAGCTTTCTTT	CASSPRDTEAFF
TRBV4-3	.	TRBJ1-4	TRBD1	TGCGCCAGCAGCCACCGGGACAGGGGGACTGAAAAACTGTTTTTT	CASSHRDRGTEKLFF
TRBV28	.	TRBJ1-4	.	TGTGCCAGCACCCTTACTTTGACCGGGGGAAAACTGTTTTTT	CASTLTLTGGKLFF
TRBV5-8	.	TRBJ1-2	.	TGTGCCAGCAGCTTTAGGCAGGGAGGGGACTATGGCTACACCTTC	CASSFRQGGDYGYTF
TRBV5-1	.	TRBJ2-5	TRBD2	TGCGCCAGCAGACCTAGAACAGGGACTAGCGGGGGGGCTCAAGAGACCCAGTACTTC	CASRPRTGTSGGAQETQYF
TRBV7-8	.	TRBJ2-7	.	TGTGCCAGCAGCCTAAAACCCGCCTCCACCTACGAGCAGTACTTC	CASSLKPASTYEQYF
TRBV4-3	few	TRBJ1-1	.	TGCGCCAGCAGTACAAAAACAGGAATGAACACTGAAGCTTTCTTT	CASSTKTGMNTEAFF
TRBV6-5	.	TRBJ2-7	TRBD1	TGTGCCAGCAGTTCAAGGGACAGGGACCCCTACGAGCAGTACTTC	CASSSRDRDPYEQYF
TRBV30	.	TRBJ2-2	.	TGTGCCTGGAGTAGTGTGGGGGCTAGCGGGGAGCTGTTTTTT	CAWSSVGASGELFF
TRBV28	.	TRBJ2-7	.	TGTGCCAGCAGTTCCCCCGGCCCAGGGGTAAGGGAGCAGTACTTC	CASSSPGPGVREQYF
TRBV7-9	.	TRBJ2-3	TRBD2	TGTGCCAGCAGCCGCGGGGACTATCCCCTCACAGATACGCAGTATTTT	CASSRGDYPLTDTQYF
TRBV9	once	TRBJ2-1	TRBD2	TGTGCCAGCAGCGTATCGGGACTAGCGGTATACAATGAGCAGTTCTTC	CASSVSGLAVYNEQFF
TRBV25-1	.	TRBJ1-3	.	TGTGCCAGCAGTGAAGTCGGTTTTAGAAACACCATATATTTT	CASSEVGFRNTIYF
TRBV7-8	.	TRBJ1-1	TRBD1	TGTGCCAGCAGTCCAGGTGGGGACAGGGGTGTGGACACTGAAGCTTTCTTT	CASSPGGDRGVDTEAFF
TRBV5-1	.	TRBJ2-2	TRBD2	TGCACCAGCAGCCGGGGGGGGGTCCCCGGGGAGCTGTTTTTT	CTSSRGGVPGELFF
TRBV11-2	.	TRBJ2-7	TRBD1	TGTGCCAGCAGGCCGTACCTGACTGGGACAGGACAAAACTACGAGCAGTACTTC	CASRPYLTGTGQNYEQYF
TRBV9	.	TRBJ2-1	TRBD2	TGTGCCAGCAGCGTCGGACTAGCGGGAGTTGATGAGCAGTTCTTC	CASSVGLAGVDEQFF
TRBV28	.	TRBJ2-6	.	TGTGCCAGCAGGACAGGATCCGCTGGGGCCAACGTCCTGACTTTC	CASRTGSAGANVLTF
TRBV15	.	TRBJ2-7	.	TGTGCCACCAGCAGAGCGAGTGCAGGGCTAGAGCAGTACTTC	CATSRASAGLEQYF